This TCR beta chain stems from a study of CXCR3-negative and CXCR3-positive naive CD8 T cells. Broader study findings: Sequencing showed both naive subsets with comparably high diversity, and memory CD8+ cells much lower.

The CDR3 is 15 residues long. Looked up from germline, CDR1 is DFQATT and CDR2 is SNEGSKA (reference sequence). UMI labels and 5' RACE were used to prepare the TRB cDNA libraries. From its re-call of the 5' RACE reads, TCRdb lists each CDR3 protein once, without DNA. This table holds approximately 62,000 distinct CDR3 sequences. With respect to this clonotype: Its antigen is as yet unknown.

Triplicate sorts of some 300,000 cells per CD8+ subset. V gene TRBV20-1 combines with J gene TRBJ2-1. The sequence came from a human donor in good health. Some clones in this sample may be carry-over from other donors' samples. Sequencing used naive CXCR3- CD8+ T cells from blood. Regarding subset: CD45RO-CCR7+CD27+CD95- naive CD8+ T cells lacking CXCR3 (TNR3-). The CDR3: CSARISHSVYNEQFF.